A single sample gave rise to the 14 T cell receptor beta chains below, sequenced in a study of T-cell reconstitution after alpha-beta-depleted transplantation in children. For TCRbeta, the library was prepared with unique molecular identifiers. TCRdb processed the PCR reads anew with MiXCR; each CDR3 protein has one entry. This sample carries 97,000 or so distinct CDR3 sequences, 7.5% to 9% of them seen once, and the ten largest clones take about 15%. The sample here was PBMCs, taken before TCRalphabeta/CD19-depleted stem cell transplant. These receptors all stem from a boy aged 2-15 years with acute lymphoblastic leukemia, due to receive a stem cell transplant.

This clonotype showed up many times. The chain employs TRBV28 and TRBJ1-4; 8 bases match TRBD1. Germline V gene data show CDR1 as MDHEN and CDR2 as SYDVKM. V was clipped by 4 bases and J by 5 bases; unmatched bases: 6. This CDR3 comprises 15 residues. The CDR3 bases are TGTGCCAGCAGTTCCGTGGACAGGGAAAATGAAAAACTGTTTTTT. Translation gives CASSSVDRENEKLFF.

CDR3 in DNA: TGTGCCAGCAGCTATACGGGACTAGCGGGGGGCTACGAGCAGTACTTC. Protein: CASSYTGLAGGYEQYF. The genes are TRBV3-1 and TRBJ2-7; TRBD2 matches at 15 bases. CDR1 and CDR2 (germline): LGHDT, YNNKEL (reference sequence). With V trimmed by 5 bases and J by 3 bases, 5 bases remained unmatched. This CDR3 has 16 amino acids.

A few counts support this clonotype. This chain connects TRBV7-2 to TRBJ2-3; D uncertain. The CDR3 is made up of 13 amino acids. Between the trimmed V and J ends, which lost 3 bases and 1 base, there was a span of 5 bases. Per germline, CDR1 SGHTA and CDR2 FQGNSA. The CDR3 coding sequence is TGTGCCAGCAGCTTTGACGGCACAGATACGCAGTATTTT. Protein: CASSFDGTDTQYF.

This clonotype was detected ten times or more. The chain joins TRBV7-2 to TRBJ2-7, with 8 bases aligning to TRBD1. Germline V gives CDR1 SGHTA, CDR2 FQGNSA. This CDR3 has 17 amino acids. Trimming cost V 5 bases and J 2 bases; bases outside gene matches: 14. The CDR3 coding sequence is TGTGCCAGCAGCCTCCCAGCGGTCGGGACAGGAGCCTACGAGCAGTACTTC. Translation: CASSLPAVGTGAYEQYF.

This clonotype was counted ten times or more. This rearrangement joins TRBV5-4 to TRBJ1-1; D might be TRBD1 (5 bases). CDR3 length: 15 amino acids. With 0 bases removed from V and 9 bases from J, the gap between germline ends came to 18 bases. Germline CDR1 is SGHNT and CDR2 is YYREEE (reference sequence). CDR3 sequence reads: CASSLASRPSGQAFF. CDR3 sequence (DNA): TGTGCCAGCAGCTTGGCTTCCAGGCCTTCGGGGCAAGCTTTCTTT. Filled out from reference TRBV5-4 and TRBJ1-1, the complete variable domain reads ETGVTQSPTHLIKTRGQQVTLRCSSQSGHNTVSWYQQALGQGPQFIFQYYREEENGRGNFPPRFSGLQFPNYSSELNVNALELDDSALYLCASSLASRPSGQAFFGQGTRLTVV.

The table lists this clonotype with many counts. The CDR3 DNA is TGTGCCAGCAGCTTAGTCGGGTACAATGAGCAGTTCTTC. Its protein is CASSLVGYNEQFF. The V call is TRBV11-2, the J call TRBJ2-1, with no clear D. Germline V gives CDR1 SGHAT, CDR2 FQNNGV. Trimming pared 1 base from V and 4 bases from J, leaving 5 bases between. The CDR3 sequence is 13 residues long. Looking up the rest from reference TRBV11-2 and TRBJ2-1 gives the full variable domain: EAGVAQSPRYKIIEKRQSVAFWCNPISGHATLYWYQQILGQGPKLLIQFQNNGVVDDSQLPKDRFSAERLKGVDSTLKIQPAKLEDSAVYLCASSLVGYNEQFFGPGTRLTVL.

This chain connects TRBV25-1 to TRBJ1-2; D is possibly TRBD1 (6 bases). Trimming took off 0 bases at V and 4 bases at J, with 15 bases between the two ends. From germline, CDR1 is MGHDK and CDR2 SYGVNS. The CDR3 consists of 16 residues. The CDR3 DNA reads as TGTGCCAGCAGTGAATATAATCTTCCGGACAGCTATGGCTACACCTTC. Encoded protein: CASSEYNLPDSYGYTF.

The V call is TRBV29-1, the J call TRBJ2-3, with a weak D call TRBD2 (5 bases). The V end lost 5 bases, the J end lost 2 bases, and 14 bases lay between the germline ends. The CDR3 spans 14 residues. CDR1 SQVTM and CDR2 ANQGSEA come from the germline V gene. The CDR3 coding sequence is TGCAGCGTTTCGAAGGAGGTAGTCACAGATACGCAGTATTTT. Translating gives CSVSKEVVTDTQYF.

The gene calls are TRBV11-2 and TRBJ2-2; D uncertain. This CDR3 spans 13 amino acids. The V gene's germline CDR1 is SGHAT and CDR2 FQNNGV. With 5 bases removed from V and 3 bases from J, the gap between germline ends came to 7 bases. The CDR3 is CASSPPYTGELFF. CDR3 nucleotides: TGTGCCAGCAGCCCCCCCTACACCGGGGAGCTGTTTTTT.

This clonotype occurred many times. The chain combines TRBV18 with TRBJ1-1; 8 bases match TRBD1. With V trimmed by 6 bases and J by 3 bases, 12 bases remained unmatched. The germline CDR1 and CDR2 sequences are KGHSH and LQKENI. This CDR3 has 16 residues. In nucleotides, the CDR3 is TGTGCCAGCTCCCACTCCAGGGGGCATTGGGACACTGAAGCTTTCTTT. Translation gives CASSHSRGHWDTEAFF.

There are many counts of this clonotype. The CDR3 coding sequence is TGTGCCAGCAGCCAACCACAGGGACGAGGGAATTCACCCCTCCACTTT. It translates to CASSQPQGRGNSPLHF. The chain combines TRBV4-2 with TRBJ1-6; D possibly corresponds to TRBD1 (6 bases). Germline V gene data show CDR1 as LGHNA and CDR2 as YNFKEQ. CDR3 length: 16 residues. The V and J ends lost 2 bases and 7 bases respectively, with 15 bases between them.

With respect to this clonotype: At one of its ends the junction is not consistent with the germline gene, which may arise from a read error. The V and J genes are TRBV12-3 or TRBV12-4 and TRBJ1-5, with D unclear. The CDR3 spans 12 residues. CDR3 region: CASSLGGKPEHF. CDR3 nucleotides: TGTGCCAGCAGTTTAGGGGGTAAGCCCGAGCATTTT.

This clonotype was seen repeatedly, ten times or more. This chain links TRBV11-2 with TRBJ2-7; no reliable D call. Germline-derived CDR1 and CDR2 are SGHAT and FQNNGV. Trimming left V 8 bases short and J 1 base short, with 9 bases between. The CDR3 is 12 amino acids. CDR3 DNA sequence: TGTGCCAGCGAAGGGCAATCCTACGAGCAGTACTTC. Translation gives CASEGQSYEQYF. The full variable domain, its missing parts supplied by reference TRBV11-2 and TRBJ2-7, is EAGVAQSPRYKIIEKRQSVAFWCNPISGHATLYWYQQILGQGPKLLIQFQNNGVVDDSQLPKDRFSAERLKGVDSTLKIQPAKLEDSAVYLCASEGQSYEQYFGPGTRLTVT.

The chain couples TRBV6-6 to TRBJ1-2; D perhaps matches TRBD1 (6 bases). With 6 bases removed from V and 8 bases from J, the gap between germline ends came to 13 bases. CDR3 length: 12 amino acids. Germline CDR1 and CDR2: MNHNY and SVGAGI (reference sequence). The CDR3 reads CASSDQGPGYTF. CDR3 sequence (DNA): TGTGCCAGCAGCGACCAGGGGCCAGGCTACACCTTC.